This entry describes one TCR beta chain. The antigen is not known. The record originates from a study of cytomegalovirus exposure and HLA in healthy donors. Study outcomes and limitations: Accurate predictions that matched the HLA-A and HLA-B alleles of most subjects were reportedly made from TCR beta sequences.

PCR was performed using 60 Vbeta and 13 Jbeta primers. Sequencing was performed with immunoSEQ multiplex PCR; in TCRdb, only in-frame clones are kept and a portion is missing. The sample contains approximately 280,000 clones, approximately 90% of which appear only once. The sequence was collected from a woman under 30 in good health and CMV-seronegative. Sequenced sample: PBMCs.

Written as DNA, the CDR3 is TGTGCCATCATGGAGGGTAGCGGGGGCTCCTACAATGAGCAGTTCTTC. Amino acids: CAIMEGSGGSYNEQFF. The rearrangement links TRBV10-3 to TRBJ2-1; 9 bases fit TRBD2. Trimming cost V 7 bases and J 0 bases; bases outside gene matches: 7. This CDR3 contains 16 residues. Germline CDR1 reads ENHRY; CDR2 reads SYGVKD.